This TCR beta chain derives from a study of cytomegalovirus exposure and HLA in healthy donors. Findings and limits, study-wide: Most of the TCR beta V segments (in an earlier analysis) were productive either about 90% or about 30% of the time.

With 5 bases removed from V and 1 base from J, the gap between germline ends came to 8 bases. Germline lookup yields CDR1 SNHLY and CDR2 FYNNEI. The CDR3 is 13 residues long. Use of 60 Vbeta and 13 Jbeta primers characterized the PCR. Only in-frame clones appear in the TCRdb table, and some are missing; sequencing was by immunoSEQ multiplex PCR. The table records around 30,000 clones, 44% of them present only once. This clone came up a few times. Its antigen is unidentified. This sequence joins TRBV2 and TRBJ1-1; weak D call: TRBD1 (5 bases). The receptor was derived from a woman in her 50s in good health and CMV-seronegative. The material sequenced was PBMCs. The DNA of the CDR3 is TGTGCCAGCAGTAATCAGGGGAACACTGAAGCTTTCTTT. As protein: CASSNQGNTEAFF.